These 30 T cell receptor beta chains share one sample of origin, sequenced in a study of cytotoxic CD8 clonotypes in ibrutinib-treated CLL. The repertoire was sequenced with immunoSEQ multiplex PCR; TCRdb's copy has only in-frame clones and lacks some. The table shows about 140,000 clones, with approximately 80% occurring only once. This specimen was PBMCs, taken after 12 months of ibrutinib treatment. These receptors all stem from a human donor with chronic lymphocytic leukemia.

The chain joins TRBV7-6 to TRBJ1-2; TRBD1 agrees at 7 bases. The CDR3 runs 13 residues. The trim removed 8 bases at V and 2 bases at J, leaving 5 bases unmatched. From germline, CDR1 is SGHVS and CDR2 FNYEAQ. CDR3 loop: CASQGQINYGYTF. The CDR3 DNA sequence: TGTGCCAGCCAGGGACAGATAAACTATGGCTACACCTTC.

V is TRBV10-3 and J is TRBJ2-5; 10 bases align to TRBD2. The CDR3 covers 15 residues. Looked up from germline, CDR1 is ENHRY and CDR2 is SYGVKD. The J segment lost 2 bases and the V segment lost 3 bases, leaving 3 bases of the junction unmatched. The CDR3 is CAISDLAGGQETQYF. For the CDR3, the DNA is TGTGCCATCAGTGATTTAGCGGGGGGACAAGAGACCCAGTACTTC.

The chain employs TRBV14 and TRBJ1-2; maybe TRBD1 (6 bases). The V gene lost 1 base and the J gene lost 7 bases, with 13 bases spanning the gap. The germline CDR1 and CDR2 sequences are SGHDN and FVKESK. The CDR3 covers 14 residues. DNA for the CDR3: TGTGCCAGCAGCCAAGTTTTACAGGGTGGTGGCTACACCTTC. Amino acid sequence: CASSQVLQGGGYTF.

The J gene is TRBJ2-7, the V gene TRBV2; TRBD2 agrees at 10 bases. The CDR3 length is 15 residues. The V gene end was trimmed by 5 bases and the J gene end by 5 bases; junction bases not matched to a gene: 9. In germline, CDR1 is SNHLY, CDR2 FYNNEI. DNA for the CDR3: TGTGCCAGCAGTTACCCGGCTAGCGGGAGTGACGAGCAGTACTTC. Its translation is CASSYPASGSDEQYF.

V is TRBV18 and J is TRBJ2-3; 8 nucleotides agree with TRBD2. Trimming at V came to 6 bases and at J to 2 bases, leaving 7 bases not matched to a gene. This CDR3 has 15 amino acids. Germline V gene lookup returns CDR1 KGHSH and CDR2 LQKENI. CDR3 sequence reads: CASSPLAGSTDTQYF. In nucleotides, the CDR3 is TGTGCCAGCTCTCCCCTAGCGGGTTCCACAGATACGCAGTATTTT.

J is TRBJ1-5 and V is TRBV7-9; 10 bases map to TRBD1. V was pared by 0 bases and J by 4 bases, with 9 bases of the junction left unmatched. The length of the CDR3 is 18 residues. The germline CDR1 and CDR2 sequences are SEHNR and FQNEAQ (reference sequence). In DNA, the CDR3 is TGTGCCAGCAGCTTAGCTCAGACAGGGGGCGCACCGAATCAGCCCCAGCATTTT. Protein product: CASSLAQTGGAPNQPQHF.

V gene TRBV4-1 combines with J gene TRBJ2-7; TRBD1 matches at 10 bases. This CDR3 is 17 amino acids long. Per germline, CDR1 MGHRA and CDR2 YSYEKL. The V and J ends lost 4 bases and 2 bases, in that order; junction bases with no gene match: 11. CDR3 in amino acids: CASSPRSWDRGTYEQYF. The CDR3 nucleotides read TGCGCCAGCAGCCCCCGTTCGTGGGACAGGGGCACCTACGAGCAGTACTTC.

The chain is built from TRBV7-2 and TRBJ2-3; D ambiguous. Between the trimmed V and J ends, which lost 1 base and 2 bases, there was a span of 7 bases. CDR3 length equals 14 residues. Per the germline V gene, CDR1 is SGHTA and CDR2 is FQGNSA. Written as DNA, the CDR3 is TGTGCCAGCAGCTTAGACCCCGTCACAGATACGCAGTATTTT. This gives the protein CASSLDPVTDTQYF.

This chain's CDR3 is CASVAGATTGELFF. The DNA of the CDR3 is TGTGCCAGTGTAGCGGGAGCGACCACCGGGGAGCTGTTTTTT. The chain recombines TRBV19 with TRBJ2-2, with 9 bases lining up with TRBD2. The CDR3 has 14 amino acids. Trimming at V came to 8 bases and at J to 4 bases, leaving 5 bases not matched to a gene. Germline V gives CDR1 LNHDA, CDR2 SQIVND (reference sequence).

The chain couples TRBV7-3 to TRBJ1-4; D is unresolved. Trimming stripped 5 bases from V and 4 bases from J, with 23 bases between. There are 18 residues in the CDR3. CDR1 and CDR2 from the germline V gene are SGHTA and FQGTGA. The CDR3 is CASSPRVVRATYNEKLFF. CDR3 DNA sequence: TGTGCCAGCAGCCCCCGGGTAGTTCGGGCAACCTATAATGAAAAACTGTTTTTT.

The chain links TRBV19 to TRBJ1-4; 9 positions match TRBD1. The CDR3 loop spans 15 amino acids. V lost 4 bases to trimming and J lost 8 bases; unmatched junction nucleotides: 8. The germline gives CDR1 LNHDA, CDR2 SQIVND (reference sequence). The CDR3 spells CASSTGGQGREKLFF. CDR3 coding DNA: TGTGCCAGTAGTACGGGGGGACAGGGACGAGAAAAACTGTTTTTT.

The chain is built from TRBV5-1 and TRBJ2-7; D possibly uses TRBD1 or TRBD2 (5 bases each). V dropped 0 bases and J dropped 6 bases, with 10 bases sitting between them. Germline CDR1 and CDR2: SGHRS and YFSETQ. The CDR3 contains 13 residues. CDR3 sequence (DNA): TGCGCCAGCAGCTTGGCCTTTGGGGGCGAGCAGTACTTC. Protein product: CASSLAFGGEQYF.

The chain employs TRBV28 and TRBJ1-5; 9 bases are shared with TRBD1. V shed 6 bases, J shed 9 bases, and the junction held 9 bases outside the gene matches. Per the germline V gene, CDR1 is MDHEN and CDR2 is SYDVKM. The CDR3 loop spans 14 amino acids. This CDR3 is CASRPPGQGRPQHF. The CDR3, as DNA: TGTGCCAGCAGACCTCCGGGACAGGGTAGGCCCCAGCATTTT.

The chain links TRBV7-2 to TRBJ1-4, with a weak D call TRBD1 (5 bases). The ends were cut back, 0 bases at V and 5 bases at J, with 13 bases in the middle. Per the germline V gene, CDR1 is SGHTA and CDR2 is FQGNSA. This CDR3 region has 16 residues. CDR3 sequence: CASSLAAGGRNEKLFF. As DNA, the CDR3 is TGTGCCAGCAGCTTAGCGGCTGGGGGGAGGAATGAAAAACTGTTTTTT.

The rearrangement joins TRBV2 to TRBJ2-7, with 9 bases identical to TRBD1. CDR1 and CDR2 from the germline V gene are SNHLY and FYNNEI. The CDR3 spans 13 residues. J gave up 3 bases and V 6 bases, and 3 bases lay outside the gene matches. CDR3 protein: CASRGQGYYEQYF. As DNA, the CDR3 is TGTGCCAGCAGAGGACAGGGGTACTACGAGCAGTACTTC. Using reference TRBV2 and TRBJ2-7 for the parts outside the CDR3, the full variable domain is EPEVTQTPSHQVTQMGQEVILRCVPISNHLYFYWYRQILGQKVEFLVSFYNNEISEKSEIFDDQFSVERPDGSNFTLKIRSTKLEDSAMYFCASRGQGYYEQYFGPGTRLTVT.

The chain combines TRBV19 with TRBJ1-4; 9 bases are shared with TRBD1. Germline V gene sequence: CDR1 LNHDA, CDR2 SQIVND (reference sequence). This CDR3 is built from 16 residues. The junction had 6 bases not matched to a gene; V was cut back by 3 bases and J by 4 bases. CDR3 in DNA: TGTGCCAGTAGTATTTTGGGGACAGGGTATAATGAAAAACTGTTTTTT. Translating it yields CASSILGTGYNEKLFF.

This sequence joins TRBV30 and TRBJ1-1, with 7 nucleotides matching TRBD1. Germline assignment: CDR1 GTSNPN and CDR2 SVGIG (reference sequence). This CDR3 region has 13 residues. V was clipped by 2 bases and J by 1 base; unmatched bases: 1. CDR3 nucleotides: TGTGCCTGGAGTCGACAGGGGAACACTGAAGCTTTCTTT. This sequence encodes CAWSRQGNTEAFF.

The chain uses TRBV11-3 and TRBJ1-1, with D uncertain. V was clipped by 3 bases and J by 3 bases, with 8 bases between them. Germline values: CDR1 SGHNT, CDR2 YENEEA. This CDR3 is built from 13 residues. The CDR3 here is CASSFDRDTEAFF. Here the CDR3 DNA reads TGTGCCAGCAGCTTCGATCGGGACACTGAAGCTTTCTTT.

This chain links TRBV27 with TRBJ2-3; a possible D gene is TRBD1 (5 bases). CDR1 MNHEY and CDR2 SMNVEV come from the germline V gene (reference sequence). This CDR3 comprises 13 residues. V lost 2 bases and J lost 8, with 11 bases in between. The CDR3 spells CASSLGAQATQYF. CDR3 DNA sequence: TGTGCCAGCAGTTTAGGGGCCCAGGCTACGCAGTATTTT.

The rearrangement joins TRBV11-2 to TRBJ1-2; possible D gene TRBD1, 6 bases. Germline V gives CDR1 SGHAT, CDR2 FQNNGV. This CDR3 is built from 14 residues. The ends were cut back, 1 base at V and 5 bases at J, with 11 bases in the middle. Written as DNA, the CDR3 is TGTGCCAGCAGCTTAGGACCCCAGGGGTATGGCTACACCTTC. Residues: CASSLGPQGYGYTF.

The gene calls are TRBV5-6 and TRBJ2-1, with 10 positions matching TRBD1. This CDR3 is 14 amino acids long. V was clipped by 4 bases and J by 8 bases; unmatched bases: 6. Germline CDR1 reads SGHDT; CDR2 reads YYEEEE. The CDR3 here is CASSPGTGADEQFF. The CDR3 coding sequence is TGTGCCAGCAGCCCCGGGACAGGGGCGGATGAGCAGTTCTTC.

This chain joins TRBV2 and TRBJ2-7, with D maybe TRBD2 (5 bases). Deletions cut 4 bases from V and 7 bases from J, with 14 bases between. The CDR3 is 13 amino acids. Germline CDR1 is SNHLY and CDR2 is FYNNEI. This CDR3 is CASSGTLEGEQYF. DNA for the CDR3: TGTGCCAGCAGTGGGACCTTAGAGGGAGAGCAGTACTTC.

The V and J genes are TRBV7-2 and TRBJ2-3; D unclear. V was shortened by 5 bases and J by 2 bases, with 8 bases between the two germline ends. This CDR3 has 13 amino acids. Germline V gene lookup returns CDR1 SGHTA and CDR2 FQGNSA. CDR3 loop: CASSLRNTDTQYF. The CDR3 DNA reads as TGTGCCAGCAGCCTCCGTAACACAGATACGCAGTATTTT.

The J gene is TRBJ2-1, the V gene TRBV11-3; D unresolved. Germline assignment: CDR1 SGHNT and CDR2 YENEEA. This CDR3 contains 17 residues. The germline V and J ends were trimmed by 1 base and 3 bases, with 16 bases remaining between them. The CDR3 DNA follows: TGTGCCAGCAGCTTAGTGGCCTCCACTTTCGGCTACAATGAGCAGTTCTTC. As protein: CASSLVASTFGYNEQFF.

There are a few counts of this clone. The junction shows a germline mismatch at one end, possibly a read error. This chain links TRBV6-4 with TRBJ1-2, with D hard to call. The CDR3 sequence is 13 residues long. Per germline, CDR1 MRHNA and CDR2 SNTAGT. The CDR3 DNA reads TGTGCCAGCAGGGACTTACTTAACTATGGCTACACCTTC. This translates into CASRDLLNYGYTF.

The gene calls are TRBV5-1 and TRBJ2-2; D uncertain. V was pared by 0 bases and J by 7 bases, with 16 bases between. The CDR3 extends over 16 amino acids. The germline V gene has CDR1 SGHRS and CDR2 YFSETQ. The CDR3 DNA sequence: TGCGCCAGCAGCTTGGCCGCAGGCTGGTCTAGCGGGGAGCTGTTTTTT. It specifies CASSLAAGWSSGELFF.

The rearrangement joins TRBV7-9 to TRBJ2-7; D not certain. Germline V gives CDR1 SEHNR, CDR2 FQNEAQ (reference sequence). The CDR3 length is 16 residues. V was pared by 5 bases and J by 0 bases, with 17 bases between. This CDR3 reads CASSPPSRLGSYEQYF. The DNA for the CDR3 is TGTGCCAGCAGCCCCCCCTCCCGACTGGGCTCCTACGAGCAGTACTTC.

J is TRBJ1-1 and V is TRBV27; 9 bases line up with TRBD1. V gave up 4 bases and J gave up 8 bases; unmatched junction bases: 8. The CDR3 covers 14 residues. Germline V gene data show CDR1 as MNHEY and CDR2 as SMNVEV (reference sequence). Here the CDR3 reads CASSYQQGAGEAFF. Written as DNA, the CDR3 is TGTGCCAGCAGTTATCAACAGGGGGCAGGGGAAGCTTTCTTT.

The chain recombines TRBV10-3 with TRBJ2-1; a possible D gene is TRBD1 (5 bases). Trimming took off 3 bases at V and 0 bases at J, with 15 bases between the two ends. The germline CDR1 and CDR2 sequences are ENHRY and SYGVKD. The CDR3 is made up of 17 amino acids. The CDR3 DNA reads TGTGCCATCAGTGACCAAACTGGTAGGGGCTCCTACAATGAGCAGTTCTTC. This encodes CAISDQTGRGSYNEQFF.

Here the CDR3 reads CASSQVGLAGFLYEQYF. As DNA, the CDR3 is TGTGCCAGCAGCCAAGTGGGACTAGCGGGATTCCTCTACGAGCAGTACTTC. This chain uses TRBV4-2 with TRBJ2-7; 13 bases are shared with TRBD2. Germline lookup yields CDR1 LGHNA and CDR2 YNFKEQ. This CDR3 has 17 residues. V was clipped by 1 base and J by 3 bases; unmatched bases: 6.